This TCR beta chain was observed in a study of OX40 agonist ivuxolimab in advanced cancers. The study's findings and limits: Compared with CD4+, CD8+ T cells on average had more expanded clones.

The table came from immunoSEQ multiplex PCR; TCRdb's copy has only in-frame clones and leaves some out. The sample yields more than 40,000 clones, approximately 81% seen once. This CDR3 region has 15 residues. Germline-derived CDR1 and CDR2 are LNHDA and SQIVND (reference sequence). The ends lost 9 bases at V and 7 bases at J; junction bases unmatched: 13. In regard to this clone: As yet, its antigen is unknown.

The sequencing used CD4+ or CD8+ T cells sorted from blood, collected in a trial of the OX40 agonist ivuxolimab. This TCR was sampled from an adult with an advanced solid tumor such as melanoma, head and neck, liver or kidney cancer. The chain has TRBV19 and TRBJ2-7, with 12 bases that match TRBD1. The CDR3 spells CASKWGDRGPGEQYF. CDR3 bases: TGTGCCAGCAAATGGGGGGACAGGGGGCCTGGGGAGCAGTACTTC.